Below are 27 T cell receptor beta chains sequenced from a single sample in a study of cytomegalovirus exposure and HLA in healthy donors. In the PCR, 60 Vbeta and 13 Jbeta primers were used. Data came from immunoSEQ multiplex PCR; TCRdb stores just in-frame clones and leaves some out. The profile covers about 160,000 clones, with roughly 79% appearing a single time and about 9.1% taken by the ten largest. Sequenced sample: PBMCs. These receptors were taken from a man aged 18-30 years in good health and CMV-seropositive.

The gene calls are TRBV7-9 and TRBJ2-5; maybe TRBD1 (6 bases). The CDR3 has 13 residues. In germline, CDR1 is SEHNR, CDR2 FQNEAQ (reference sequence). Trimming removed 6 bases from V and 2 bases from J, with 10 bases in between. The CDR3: CASRTGTQETQYF. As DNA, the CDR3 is TGTGCCAGCAGGACCGGGACACAAGAGACCCAGTACTTC. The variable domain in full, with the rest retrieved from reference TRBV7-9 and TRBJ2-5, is DTGVSQNPRHKITKRGQNVTFRCDPISEHNRLYWYRQTLGQGPEFLTYFQNEAQLEKSRLLSDRFSAERPKGSFSTLEIQRTEQGDSAMYLCASRTGTQETQYFGPGTRLLVL.

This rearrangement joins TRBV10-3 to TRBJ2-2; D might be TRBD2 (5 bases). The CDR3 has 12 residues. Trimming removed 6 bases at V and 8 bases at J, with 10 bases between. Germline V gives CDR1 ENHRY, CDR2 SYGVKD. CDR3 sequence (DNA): TGTGCCATCAGGCGGGTGTCAGGGGAGCTGTTTTTT. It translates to CAIRRVSGELFF.

This chain's CDR3 is CASSQEGFDYEQYF. In nucleotides, the CDR3 is TGCGCCAGCAGCCAAGAAGGTTTTGACTACGAGCAGTACTTC. The chain couples TRBV4-1 to TRBJ2-5; no reliable D call. The tail of the sequence fits TRBJ2-7 better, so the J call may be wrong. The CDR3 totals 14 residues. Germline V gene lookup returns CDR1 MGHRA and CDR2 YSYEKL.

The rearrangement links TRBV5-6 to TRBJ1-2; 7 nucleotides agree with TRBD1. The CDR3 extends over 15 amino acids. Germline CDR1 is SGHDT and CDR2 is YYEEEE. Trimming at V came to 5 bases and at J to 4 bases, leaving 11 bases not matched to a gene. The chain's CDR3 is CASRTGLQGSYGYTF. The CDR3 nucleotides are TGTGCCAGCAGGACCGGACTACAGGGGAGCTATGGCTACACCTTC.

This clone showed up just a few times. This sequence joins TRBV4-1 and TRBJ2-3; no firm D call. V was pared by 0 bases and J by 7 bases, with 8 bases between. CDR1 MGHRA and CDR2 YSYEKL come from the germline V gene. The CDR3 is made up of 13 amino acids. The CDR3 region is CASSQDRVNTQYF. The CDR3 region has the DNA TGCGCCAGCAGCCAAGATCGGGTAAATACGCAGTATTTT.

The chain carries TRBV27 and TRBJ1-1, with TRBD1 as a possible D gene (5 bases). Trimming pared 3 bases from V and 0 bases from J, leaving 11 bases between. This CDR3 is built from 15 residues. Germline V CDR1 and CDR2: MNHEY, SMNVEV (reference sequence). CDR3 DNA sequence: TGTGCCAGCAGTTTCTCGGCAGGGCTGAACACTGAAGCTTTCTTT. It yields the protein CASSFSAGLNTEAFF.

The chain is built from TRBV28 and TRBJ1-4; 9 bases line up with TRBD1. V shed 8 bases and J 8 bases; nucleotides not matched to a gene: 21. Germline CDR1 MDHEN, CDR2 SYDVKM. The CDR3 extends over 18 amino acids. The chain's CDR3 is CASLPAGQGVGRDEKLFF. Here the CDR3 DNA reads TGTGCCAGCCTGCCGGCGGGACAGGGTGTAGGGAGGGACGAAAAACTGTTTTTT.

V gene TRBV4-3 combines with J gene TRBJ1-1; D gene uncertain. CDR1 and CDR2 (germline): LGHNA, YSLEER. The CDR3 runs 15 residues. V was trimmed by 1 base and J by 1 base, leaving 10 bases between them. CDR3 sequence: CASSQGVAGNTEAFF. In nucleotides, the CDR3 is TGCGCCAGCAGCCAAGGAGTCGCAGGGAACACTGAAGCTTTCTTT.

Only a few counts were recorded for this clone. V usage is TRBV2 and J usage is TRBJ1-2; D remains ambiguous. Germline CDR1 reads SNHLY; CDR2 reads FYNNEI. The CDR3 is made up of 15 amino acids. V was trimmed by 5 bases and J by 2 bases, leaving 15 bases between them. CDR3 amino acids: CASSSTREQNYGYTF. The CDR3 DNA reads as TGTGCCAGCAGTTCTACCAGAGAACAGAACTATGGCTACACCTTC. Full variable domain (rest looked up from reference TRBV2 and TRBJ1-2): EPEVTQTPSHQVTQMGQEVILRCVPISNHLYFYWYRQILGQKVEFLVSFYNNEISEKSEIFDDQFSVERPDGSNFTLKIRSTKLEDSAMYFCASSSTREQNYGYTFGSGTRLTVV.

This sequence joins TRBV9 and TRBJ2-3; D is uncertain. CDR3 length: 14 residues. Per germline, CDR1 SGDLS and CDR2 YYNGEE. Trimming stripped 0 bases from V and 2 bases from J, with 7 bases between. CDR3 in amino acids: CASSVGPNTDTQYF. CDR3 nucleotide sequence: TGTGCCAGCAGCGTAGGGCCAAACACAGATACGCAGTATTTT.

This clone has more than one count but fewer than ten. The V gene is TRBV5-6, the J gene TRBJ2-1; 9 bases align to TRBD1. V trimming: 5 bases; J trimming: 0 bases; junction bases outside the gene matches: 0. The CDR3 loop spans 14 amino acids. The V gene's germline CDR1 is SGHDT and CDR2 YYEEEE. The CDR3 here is CASRGQGSYNEQFF. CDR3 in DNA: TGTGCCAGCAGGGGACAGGGCTCCTACAATGAGCAGTTCTTC.

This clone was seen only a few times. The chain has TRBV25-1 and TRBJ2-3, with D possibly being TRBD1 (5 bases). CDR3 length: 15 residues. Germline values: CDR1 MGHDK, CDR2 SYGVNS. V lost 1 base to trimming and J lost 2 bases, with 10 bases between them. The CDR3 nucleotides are TGTGCCAGCAGTGAATTCGGACACCCCACAGATACGCAGTATTTT. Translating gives CASSEFGHPTDTQYF.

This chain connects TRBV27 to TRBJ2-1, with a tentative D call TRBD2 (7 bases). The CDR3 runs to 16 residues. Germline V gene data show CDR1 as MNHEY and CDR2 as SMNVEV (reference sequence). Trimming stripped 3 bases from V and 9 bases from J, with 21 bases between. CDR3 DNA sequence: TGTGCCAGCAGTTTGGAAGTGGGGGGGCGGGATGGTGAGCAGTTCTTC. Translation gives CASSLEVGGRDGEQFF.

DNA of the CDR3: TGCGCCAGCAGCTTGGCGGAGGACAGGGGGATCAACGAGCAGTACTTC. Translating gives CASSLAEDRGINEQYF. V gene TRBV5-1 combines with J gene TRBJ2-7; 10 nucleotides agree with TRBD1. The germline gives CDR1 SGHRS, CDR2 YFSETQ. The CDR3 has 16 residues. The J segment lost 5 bases and the V segment lost 0 bases, leaving 8 bases of the junction unmatched.

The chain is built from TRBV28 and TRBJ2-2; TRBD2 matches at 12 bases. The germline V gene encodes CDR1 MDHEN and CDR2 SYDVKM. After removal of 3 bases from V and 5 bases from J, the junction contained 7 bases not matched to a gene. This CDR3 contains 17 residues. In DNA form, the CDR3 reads TGTGCCAGCAGTTTTCCTAGCGGGAGGGCGAGGACCGGGGAGCTGTTTTTT. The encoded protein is CASSFPSGRARTGELFF.

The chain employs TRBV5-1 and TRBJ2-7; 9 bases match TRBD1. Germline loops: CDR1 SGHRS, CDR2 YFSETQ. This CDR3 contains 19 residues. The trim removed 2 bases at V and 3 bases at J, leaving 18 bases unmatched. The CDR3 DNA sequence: TGCGCCAGCAGCTTCGGGACAGGGTTACCCCAACTAGACTTCTACGAGCAGTACTTC. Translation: CASSFGTGLPQLDFYEQYF. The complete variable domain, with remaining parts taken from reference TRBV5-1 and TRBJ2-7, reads KAGVTQTPRYLIKTRGQQVTLSCSPISGHRSVSWYQQTPGQGLQFLFEYFSETQRNKGNFPGRFSGRQFSNSRSEMNVSTLELGDSALYLCASSFGTGLPQLDFYEQYFGPGTRLTVT.

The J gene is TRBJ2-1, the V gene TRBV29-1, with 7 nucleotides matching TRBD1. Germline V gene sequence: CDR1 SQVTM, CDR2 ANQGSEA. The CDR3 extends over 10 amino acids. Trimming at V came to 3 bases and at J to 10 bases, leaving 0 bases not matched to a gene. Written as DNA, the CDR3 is TGCAGCGTTGAGGACAGGGAGCAGTTCTTC. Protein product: CSVEDREQFF.

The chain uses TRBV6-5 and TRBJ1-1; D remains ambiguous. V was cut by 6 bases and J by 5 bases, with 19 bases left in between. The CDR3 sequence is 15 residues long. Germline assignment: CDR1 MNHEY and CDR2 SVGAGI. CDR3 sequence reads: CASSRTRRGRTEAFF. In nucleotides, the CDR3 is TGTGCCAGCAGCCGGACGAGACGGGGTCGTACTGAAGCTTTCTTT.

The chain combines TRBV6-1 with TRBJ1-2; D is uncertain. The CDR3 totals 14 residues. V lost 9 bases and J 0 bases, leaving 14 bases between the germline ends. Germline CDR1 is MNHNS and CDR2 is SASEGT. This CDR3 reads CASRSRTANYGYTF. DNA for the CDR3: TGTGCCAGTCGATCCAGAACAGCTAACTATGGCTACACCTTC.

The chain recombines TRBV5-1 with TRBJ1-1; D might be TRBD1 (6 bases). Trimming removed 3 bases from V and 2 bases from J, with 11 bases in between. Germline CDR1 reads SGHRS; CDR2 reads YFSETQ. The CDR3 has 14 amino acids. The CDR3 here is CASSSRTANTEAFF. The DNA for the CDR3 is TGCGCCAGCAGCTCCCGGACAGCTAACACTGAAGCTTTCTTT.

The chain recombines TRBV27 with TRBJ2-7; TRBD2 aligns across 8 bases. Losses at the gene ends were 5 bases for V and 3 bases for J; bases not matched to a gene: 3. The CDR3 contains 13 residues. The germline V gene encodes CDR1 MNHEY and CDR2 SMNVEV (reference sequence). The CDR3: CASSERGNYEQYF. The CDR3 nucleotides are TGTGCCAGCAGTGAGCGGGGGAACTACGAGCAGTACTTC.

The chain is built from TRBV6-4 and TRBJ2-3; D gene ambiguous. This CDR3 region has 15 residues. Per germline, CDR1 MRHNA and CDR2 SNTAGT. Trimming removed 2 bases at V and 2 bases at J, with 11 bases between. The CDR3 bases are TGTGCCAGCAGTGACGAGGTTTCCCCCACAGATACGCAGTATTTT. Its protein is CASSDEVSPTDTQYF.

The CDR3: CASSPGTGISQETQYF. CDR3 sequence (DNA): TGTGCCAGCAGCCCGGGGACAGGGATTTCCCAAGAGACCCAGTACTTC. V gene TRBV9 combines with J gene TRBJ2-5; TRBD1 aligns across 9 bases. CDR1 is SGDLS, CDR2 YYNGEE, per germline. V was clipped by 4 bases and J by 1 base; unmatched bases: 8. CDR3 size: 16 residues.

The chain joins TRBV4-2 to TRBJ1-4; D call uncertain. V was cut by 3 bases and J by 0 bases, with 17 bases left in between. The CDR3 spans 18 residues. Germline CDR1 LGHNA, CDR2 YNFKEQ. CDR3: CASSHLSGPASTNEKLFF. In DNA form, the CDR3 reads TGTGCCAGCAGCCATTTAAGTGGTCCAGCGTCAACTAATGAAAAACTGTTTTTT.

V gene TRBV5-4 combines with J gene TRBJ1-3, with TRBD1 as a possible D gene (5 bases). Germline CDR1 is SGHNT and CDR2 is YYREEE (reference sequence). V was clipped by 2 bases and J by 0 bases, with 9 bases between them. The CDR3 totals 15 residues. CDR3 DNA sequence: TGTGCCAGCAGCTTAACAGGCCTCTCTGGAAACACCATATATTTT. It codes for CASSLTGLSGNTIYF.

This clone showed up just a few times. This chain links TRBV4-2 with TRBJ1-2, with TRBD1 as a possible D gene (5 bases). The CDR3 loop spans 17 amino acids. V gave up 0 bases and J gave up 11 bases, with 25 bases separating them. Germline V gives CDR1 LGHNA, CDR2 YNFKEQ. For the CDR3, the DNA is TGTGCCAGCAGCCAAGATTATCGGCGAGGGACTTTCGGTGGTTACACCTTC. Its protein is CASSQDYRRGTFGGYTF.

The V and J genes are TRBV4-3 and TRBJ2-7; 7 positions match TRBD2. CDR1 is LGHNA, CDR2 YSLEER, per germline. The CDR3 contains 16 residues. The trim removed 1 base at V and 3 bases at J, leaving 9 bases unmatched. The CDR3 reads CASSQGLAGTNYEQYF. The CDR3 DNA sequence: TGCGCCAGCAGCCAAGGGCTTGCAGGGACTAACTACGAGCAGTACTTC.